This paragraph reports one T cell receptor (beta chain). The sample comes from a study of blood T cell repertoires in COVID-19. Study overall: The origin of the acute and convalescent COVID-19 samples was the United States, Italy and Spain. From T cells, B-cell-depleted T cells, or PBMCs came the material, which was cDNA or gDNA.

The CDR3 covers 15 residues. Unmatched junction bases numbered 11, after V lost 8 bases and J lost 4 bases. Germline-derived CDR1 and CDR2 are SEHNR and FQNEAQ (reference sequence). As processed by the authors: Amplification from reference gene primers served as the basis for estimated nucleated cell counts. Measured with immunoSEQ multiplex PCR; TCRdb has only the in-frame clones, and not every one. V, J and clone size derive from that table, while D and trimming were established from the DNA sequence. The data hold under 300,000 clones, with around 87% observed a single time. Sequencing was carried out using peripheral blood. The source is a woman between 70 and 85 years old with active or convalescent COVID-19. The gene calls are TRBV7-9 and TRBJ2-3; 8 bases are a match to TRBD1. CDR3: CASHWRTGFPDTQYF. CDR3 in DNA: TGTGCCAGCCACTGGCGGACAGGGTTCCCAGATACGCAGTATTTT.